One and the same sample provided the 11 T cell receptor beta chains below, sequenced in a study of shared clonotypes between healthy human individuals. The assay was immunoSEQ multiplex PCR, and TCRdb's table has in-frame clones only and misses some. This table has 150,000 to 200,000 clones, approximately 95% appearing once. Sequencing was performed on naive CD4+ T cells sorted from blood. Subset noted: CD45RA+ positively selected. The source is a woman aged 25 to 39 in good health.

The table lists this clone with a count of one. The chain links TRBV18 to TRBJ2-1; 9 bases agree with TRBD1. Germline CDR1 KGHSH, CDR2 LQKENI. The ends lost 5 bases at V and 3 bases at J; junction bases unmatched: 5. The CDR3 contains 15 residues. CDR3 sequence reads: CASSSGTGLYNEQFF. The CDR3 nucleotides are TGTGCCAGCTCATCCGGGACAGGGCTCTACAATGAGCAGTTCTTC.

The chain carries TRBV15 and TRBJ2-3; no firm D call. Trimming took off 4 bases at V and 1 base at J, with 9 bases between the two ends. CDR3 length: 14 residues. Per the germline V gene, CDR1 is LNHNV and CDR2 is YYDKDF (reference sequence). CDR3 amino acids: CATSTPAGTDTQYF. DNA for the CDR3: TGTGCCACCAGCACGCCGGCAGGCACAGATACGCAGTATTTT.

This chain connects TRBV6-5 to TRBJ2-5, with TRBD2 identical over 11 bases. The DNA matches TRBJ2-7 better at its end, which makes the J call doubtful. CDR1 and CDR2 (germline): MNHEY, SVGAGI. The CDR3 is 16 amino acids. The CDR3 protein is CASSYQGGTSGYEQYF. The DNA of the CDR3 is TGTGCCAGCAGTTACCAAGGAGGGACTAGCGGATACGAGCAGTACTTC.

V is TRBV9 and J is TRBJ1-4; unclear D gene. Trimming took off 1 base at V and 8 bases at J, with 9 bases between the two ends. CDR3 length equals 13 residues. In germline, CDR1 is SGDLS, CDR2 YYNGEE. The CDR3 sequence: CASSVLPGEKLFF. In DNA form, the CDR3 reads TGTGCCAGCAGCGTATTACCGGGAGAAAAACTGTTTTTT.

The rearrangement joins TRBV2 to TRBJ1-5; D possibly corresponds to TRBD1 (5 bases). Germline V CDR1 and CDR2: SNHLY, FYNNEI. V gave up 7 bases and J gave up 6 bases, with 16 bases separating them. The CDR3 runs to 14 residues. CDR3 sequence: CASNRGGDGQPQHF. CDR3 DNA: TGTGCCAGCAACCGGGGGGGGGATGGTCAGCCCCAGCATTTT. Using reference TRBV2 and TRBJ1-5 for the parts outside the CDR3, the full variable domain is EPEVTQTPSHQVTQMGQEVILRCVPISNHLYFYWYRQILGQKVEFLVSFYNNEISEKSEIFDDQFSVERPDGSNFTLKIRSTKLEDSAMYFCASNRGGDGQPQHFGDGTRLSIL.

This clone was seen only once. The CDR3 reads CAWSVLGGLGTEAFF. The CDR3, as DNA: TGTGCCTGGAGTGTACTTGGGGGGCTGGGGACTGAAGCTTTCTTT. The V and J genes are TRBV30 and TRBJ1-1, with a weak D call TRBD1 (6 bases). The V gene lost 0 bases and the J gene lost 5 bases, with 16 bases spanning the gap. The germline V gene has CDR1 GTSNPN and CDR2 SVGIG (reference sequence). The CDR3 spans 15 residues.

V is TRBV5-1 and J is TRBJ1-2; 11 positions match TRBD1. Trimming at V came to 1 base and at J to 5 bases, leaving 7 bases not matched to a gene. CDR1 and CDR2 (germline): SGHRS, YFSETQ. The CDR3 is 16 residues long. The CDR3 is CASSLTSGTGGYGYTF. The CDR3 DNA follows: TGCGCCAGCAGCTTGACCTCCGGGACAGGGGGTTATGGCTACACCTTC.

V usage is TRBV4-1 and J usage is TRBJ2-1; 8 bases are a match to TRBD2. CDR3 size: 14 residues. The V gene's germline CDR1 is MGHRA and CDR2 YSYEKL. Losses at the gene ends were 6 bases for V and 9 bases for J; bases not matched to a gene: 10. CDR3 in amino acids: CASRGTRGEGEQFF. The CDR3 coding sequence is TGCGCCAGCAGGGGGACTAGAGGTGAGGGTGAGCAGTTCTTC.

This sequence joins TRBV7-8 and TRBJ1-1, with D unclear. Germline CDR1 reads SGHVS; CDR2 reads FQNEAQ. The CDR3 contains 14 residues. V was pared by 7 bases and J by 6 bases, with 18 bases between. In DNA, the CDR3 is TGTGCCAGCAAATATACGGGTAGCGGGGCTGAAGCTTTCTTT. Its translation: CASKYTGSGAEAFF.

V usage is TRBV28 and J usage is TRBJ2-5; 7 bases are shared with TRBD1. The J call is in doubt because the DNA end fits TRBJ2-7 better. The CDR3 is 14 amino acids. The germline gives CDR1 MDHEN, CDR2 SYDVKM. CDR3 DNA sequence: TGTGCCAGCAGTTTCGACAGGGCAAGCCACGAGCAGTACTTC. As protein: CASSFDRASHEQYF.

CDR3 region: CASSPPPGLAAGGELFF. The CDR3 DNA reads as TGTGCCAGCAGTCCGCCCCCGGGACTAGCGGCGGGCGGGGAGCTGTTTTTT. V is TRBV28 and J is TRBJ2-2; 11 bases map to TRBD2. V lost 5 bases, J lost 7 bases, and 12 bases stayed unmatched. Germline assignment: CDR1 MDHEN and CDR2 SYDVKM. This CDR3 spans 17 amino acids. The full variable domain, rest sourced from reference TRBV28 and TRBJ2-2, is DVKVTQSSRYLVKRTGEKVFLECVQDMDHENMFWYRQDPGLGLRLIYFSYDVKMKEKGDIPEGYSVSREKKERFSLILESASTNQTSMYLCASSPPPGLAAGGELFFGEGSRLTVL.